One T cell receptor beta chain is described in this entry. This CDR3 has 15 residues. Germline lookup yields CDR1 LGHDT and CDR2 YNNKEL (reference sequence). The V segment lost 5 bases and the J segment 4 bases; nucleotides outside the gene matches: 6. Generated by immunoSEQ multiplex PCR, the TCRdb table keeps only in-frame clones and is missing some. The sample has roughly 120,000 clones, 91% seen once; the top ten hold more than 4.5%. This sample is drawn from a study of T cell responses to AZD1222 COVID-19 vaccine. The rearrangement links TRBV3-1 (or the pseudogene TRBV3-2) to TRBJ2-2; TRBD2 matches 8 bases. The receptor was isolated from an adult in good health. Sequencing was performed on peripheral blood, taken on day 0 of AZD1222 vaccination. CDR3 DNA sequence: TGTGCCAGCAGCTCGACTAGCGTGGGCACCGGGGAGCTGTTTTTT. Translation gives CASSSTSVGTGELFF.